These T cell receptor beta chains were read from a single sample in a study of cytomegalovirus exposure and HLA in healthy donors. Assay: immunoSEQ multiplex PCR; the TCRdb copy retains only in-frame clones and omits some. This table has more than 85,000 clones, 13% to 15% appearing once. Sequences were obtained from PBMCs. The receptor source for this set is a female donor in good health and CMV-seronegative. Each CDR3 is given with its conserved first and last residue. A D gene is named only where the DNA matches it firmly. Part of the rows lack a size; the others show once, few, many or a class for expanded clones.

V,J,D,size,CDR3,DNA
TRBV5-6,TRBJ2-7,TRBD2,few,CASSLASGRAGYEQYF,TGTGCCAGCAGCTTAGCTAGCGGGAGGGCCGGATACGAGCAGTACTTC
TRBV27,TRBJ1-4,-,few,CASRLIGSTNEKLFF,TGTGCCAGCAGGTTAATTGGCTCAACTAATGAAAAACTGTTTTTT
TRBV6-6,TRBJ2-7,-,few,CASSQFEGFYEQYF,TGTGCCAGCAGCCAGTTTGAGGGCTTTTACGAGCAGTACTTC
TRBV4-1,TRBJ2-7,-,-,CASSQESGESYEQYF,TGCGCCAGCAGCCAAGAAAGTGGGGAGTCCTACGAGCAGTACTTC
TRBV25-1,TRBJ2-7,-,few,CATSTGSYEQYF,TGTGCCACCTCGACAGGCTCCTACGAGCAGTACTTC
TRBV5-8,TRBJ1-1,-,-,CASTKGGTRAFF,TGTGCCAGCACCAAGGGAGGGACACGAGCTTTCTTT
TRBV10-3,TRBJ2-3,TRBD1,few,CAISESGQGVSTDTQYF,TGTGCCATCAGTGAGTCTGGACAGGGGGTAAGCACAGATACGCAGTATTTT
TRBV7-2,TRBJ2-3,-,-,CASSLAHDNSLLGAATQYF,TGTGCCAGCAGCTTAGCGCATGATAACAGCCTCCTAGGGGCAGCTACGCAGTATTTT
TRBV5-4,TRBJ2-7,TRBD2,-,CASSSFRGGANSYEQYF,TGTGCCAGCAGCTCTTTCCGCGGGGGGGCGAACTCCTACGAGCAGTACTTC
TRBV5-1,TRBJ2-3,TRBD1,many,CASSPGQDLTDTQYF,TGCGCCAGCAGCCCGGGACAGGACCTCACAGATACGCAGTATTTT
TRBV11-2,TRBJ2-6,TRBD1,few,CASSLTGRGANVLTF,TGTGCCAGCAGCTTGACAGGGCGTGGGGCCAACGTCCTGACTTTC
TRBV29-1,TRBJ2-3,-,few,CSVEGVTGPDTQYF,TGCAGCGTGGAGGGAGTCACAGGCCCAGATACGCAGTATTTT
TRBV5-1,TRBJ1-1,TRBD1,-,CASSFMGQTNTEAFF,TGCGCCAGCAGCTTTATGGGACAGACTAACACTGAAGCTTTCTTT
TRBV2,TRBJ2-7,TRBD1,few,CASSADRGRPYEQYF,TGTGCCAGCAGCGCTGACAGGGGCCGGCCCTACGAGCAGTACTTC
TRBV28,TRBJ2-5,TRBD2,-,CASSQRTSGSETQYF,TGTGCCAGCAGTCAACGGACTAGCGGCTCCGAGACCCAGTACTTC
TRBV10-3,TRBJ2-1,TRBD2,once,CAISFTSGGENEQFF,TGTGCCATCAGTTTTACTAGCGGGGGAGAGAATGAGCAGTTCTTC
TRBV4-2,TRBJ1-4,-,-,CASSQARGSEKLFF,TGTGCCAGCAGCCAAGCTCGGGGGAGCGAAAAACTGTTTTTT
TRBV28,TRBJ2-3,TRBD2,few,CASSAGTSNTQYF,TGTGCCAGCAGTGCTGGGACTAGCAATACGCAGTATTTT
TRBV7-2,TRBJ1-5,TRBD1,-,CASSVQQGAGNQPQHF,TGTGCCAGCAGCGTTCAGCAGGGGGCGGGCAATCAGCCCCAGCATTTT